These 25 T cell receptor beta chains were all obtained from the same sample, sequenced in a study of blood T cell repertoires in COVID-19. Method: immunoSEQ multiplex PCR; TCRdb's copy keeps in-frame clones and lacks some. The data hold more than 200,000 clones, with 84% observed a single time. Sequenced: peripheral blood. Receptors were obtained from a man aged 60 to 75 with acute or convalescent COVID-19.

The chain recombines TRBV19 with TRBJ1-2, with 8 bases lining up with TRBD1. The V segment lost 10 bases and the J segment 2 bases; nucleotides outside the gene matches: 6. The CDR3 is made up of 13 amino acids. Germline CDR1 and CDR2: LNHDA and SQIVND (reference sequence). The CDR3 reads CATAGQANYGYTF. The CDR3 DNA reads as TGTGCCACAGCGGGACAGGCGAACTATGGCTACACCTTC.

V and J are TRBV10-2 and TRBJ2-3; 13 bases agree with TRBD2. J was trimmed by 7 bases and V by 6 bases; bases with no gene match: 7. Germline assignment: CDR1 WSHSY and CDR2 SAAADI. The CDR3 sequence is 15 residues long. This CDR3 is CASRATSGGRNTQYF. CDR3 nucleotides: TGCGCCAGCAGGGCGACTAGCGGGGGGCGAAATACGCAGTATTTT.

The chain carries TRBV18 and TRBJ2-7, with D possibly TRBD2 on 6 matching bases. Trimming shortened V by 4 bases and J by 2 bases, and 12 bases separated the two germline ends. The CDR3 consists of 14 residues. Germline V gene lookup returns CDR1 KGHSH and CDR2 LQKENI. The CDR3 nucleotides are TGTGCCAGCTCACTAACGGGACTCACCTACGAGCAGTACTTC. Translating it yields CASSLTGLTYEQYF.

The chain employs TRBV19 and TRBJ2-7; 7 bases align to TRBD1. The trim removed 5 bases at V and 3 bases at J, leaving 13 bases unmatched. Germline-derived CDR1 and CDR2 are LNHDA and SQIVND (reference sequence). The CDR3 has 16 residues. The CDR3: CASSFRQGGERYEQYF. CDR3 sequence (DNA): TGTGCCAGTAGTTTCCGACAGGGTGGGGAACGCTACGAGCAGTACTTC.

The V call is TRBV7-2, the J call TRBJ2-7; D is uncertain. The CDR3 totals 14 residues. V was pared by 3 bases and J by 0 bases, with 9 bases between. Looked up from germline, CDR1 is SGHTA and CDR2 is FQGNSA. Here the CDR3 reads CASSFGTDSYEQYF. CDR3 sequence (DNA): TGTGCCAGCAGCTTCGGAACAGACTCCTACGAGCAGTACTTC. The full variable domain, its missing parts supplied by reference TRBV7-2 and TRBJ2-7, is GAGVSQSPSNKVTEKGKDVELRCDPISGHTALYWYRQSLGQGLEFLIYFQGNSAPDKSGLPSDRFSAERTGGSVSTLTIQRTQQEDSAVYLCASSFGTDSYEQYFGPGTRLTVT.

CDR3 sequence reads: CASSTDTDTQYF. CDR3 DNA: TGCGCCAGCAGCACTGACACAGATACGCAGTATTTT. The rearrangement uses TRBV5-1 and TRBJ2-3; D is unresolved. Germline CDR1 reads SGHRS; CDR2 reads YFSETQ. CDR3 size: 12 residues. Trimming pared 4 bases from V and 2 bases from J, leaving 5 bases between.

This chain uses TRBV5-1 with TRBJ2-7; possible D gene TRBD2, 6 bases. This CDR3 is built from 13 residues. Germline CDR1 and CDR2: SGHRS and YFSETQ. Deletions cut 3 bases from V and 2 bases from J, with 9 bases between. The CDR3 here is CASSYQRAYEQYF. CDR3 sequence (DNA): TGCGCCAGCAGCTATCAGCGGGCCTACGAGCAGTACTTC.

V and J are TRBV3-1 (or the pseudogene TRBV3-2) and TRBJ1-1; D not certain. Germline V lookup: CDR1 LGHDT, CDR2 YNNKEL (reference sequence). The CDR3 covers 13 residues. V dropped 4 bases and J dropped 5 bases, with 11 bases sitting between them. CDR3 bases: TGTGCCAGCAGCCCAACCAGGCGAACTGAAGCTTTCTTT. Amino acids: CASSPTRRTEAFF.

The chain combines TRBV27 with TRBJ1-2; a possible D gene is TRBD1 (5 bases). This CDR3 comprises 14 residues. With 3 bases removed from V and 7 bases from J, the gap between germline ends came to 15 bases. Per germline, CDR1 MNHEY and CDR2 SMNVEV (reference sequence). Here the CDR3 DNA reads TGTGCCAGCAGTTTGGGATCCGAGGACATTGGCTACACCTTC. It translates to CASSLGSEDIGYTF.

For this clone: Mismatch with germline at one junction end may stem from a read error. The chain uses TRBV7-7 and TRBJ2-7; 7 positions match TRBD2. The CDR3 spans 15 residues. Germline V gene sequence: CDR1 SSHAT, CDR2 FNYEAQ (reference sequence). CDR3 sequence reads: CASSLARGSSYEQYF. As DNA, the CDR3 is TGTGCTAGCAGCTTAGCGCGCGGGAGCTCCTACGAGCAGTACTTC.

The chain couples TRBV4-1 to TRBJ1-1; D remains ambiguous. V gave up 5 bases and J gave up 3 bases, with 16 bases separating them. CDR3 length: 15 residues. Germline V gene sequence: CDR1 MGHRA, CDR2 YSYEKL. The CDR3 DNA is TGCGCCAGCAGCGTTGCCTTCGGAGAGGACACTGAAGCTTTCTTT. Its protein is CASSVAFGEDTEAFF.

This chain links TRBV7-8 with TRBJ2-1, with unresolved D. CDR1 SGHVS and CDR2 FQNEAQ come from the germline V gene. The CDR3 sequence is 12 residues long. Trimming took 2 bases from V and 8 from J, leaving 7 bases between them. CDR3 sequence (DNA): TGTGCCAGCAGCTTAATACGGGATGAGCAGTTCTTC. This codes for CASSLIRDEQFF.

The chain is built from TRBV10-2 and TRBJ1-2; D call uncertain. V was clipped by 3 bases and J by 4 bases, with 15 bases between them. The CDR3 is made up of 15 amino acids. Germline CDR1 is WSHSY and CDR2 is SAAADI. In nucleotides, the CDR3 is TGCGCCAGCAGTGAAGGACTGAACTCTGGCTATGGCTACACCTTC. Translated, it gives CASSEGLNSGYGYTF.

This clone was observed once. J is TRBJ2-7 and V is TRBV5-1; D may be TRBD1 (5 bases). Trimming removed 3 bases from V and 2 bases from J, with 6 bases in between. CDR3 length equals 12 residues. The V gene's germline CDR1 is SGHRS and CDR2 YFSETQ. CDR3: CASSSDTYEQYF. Written as DNA, the CDR3 is TGCGCCAGCAGCTCGGACACCTACGAGCAGTACTTC. Full variable domain (rest looked up from reference TRBV5-1 and TRBJ2-7): KAGVTQTPRYLIKTRGQQVTLSCSPISGHRSVSWYQQTPGQGLQFLFEYFSETQRNKGNFPGRFSGRQFSNSRSEMNVSTLELGDSALYLCASSSDTYEQYFGPGTRLTVT.

The J gene is TRBJ2-1, the V gene TRBV7-9; D unclear. The CDR3 contains 14 residues. Between the trimmed V and J ends, which lost 1 base and 8 bases, there was a span of 12 bases. Germline V lookup: CDR1 SEHNR, CDR2 FQNEAQ (reference sequence). In DNA form, the CDR3 reads TGTGCCAGCAGCTTAGATCAACTATTCGATGAGCAGTTCTTC. It encodes CASSLDQLFDEQFF.

The V gene is TRBV7-3, the J gene TRBJ2-7, with a weak D call TRBD1 (6 bases). Trimming left V 6 bases short and J 6 bases short, with 18 bases between. Per the germline V gene, CDR1 is SGHTA and CDR2 is FQGTGA. The CDR3 spans 14 residues. The DNA for the CDR3 is TGTGCCAGCAGTCCTACAGGGACCTCTGTCGAGCAGTACTTC. Protein product: CASSPTGTSVEQYF.

This chain joins TRBV14 and TRBJ2-7; 11 bases are shared with TRBD2. The ends lost 5 bases at V and 6 bases at J; junction bases unmatched: 9. The germline V gene encodes CDR1 SGHDN and CDR2 FVKESK. The CDR3 loop spans 15 amino acids. The CDR3 is CASSSQTTSGAEQYF. Here the CDR3 DNA reads TGTGCCAGCAGCTCCCAAACGACTAGCGGGGCCGAGCAGTACTTC.

The V and J genes are TRBV2 and TRBJ2-2; 7 positions match TRBD2. Looked up from germline, CDR1 is SNHLY and CDR2 is FYNNEI. The CDR3 runs to 15 residues. Trimming took 3 bases from V and 4 from J; bases not matched to a gene: 5. CDR3 sequence reads: CASSEVGGTTGELFF. CDR3 bases: TGTGCCAGCAGTGAGGTGGGGGGGACCACCGGGGAGCTGTTTTTT.

The chain recombines TRBV30 with TRBJ1-1; D may be TRBD1 (5 bases). This CDR3 is 13 amino acids long. From germline, CDR1 is GTSNPN and CDR2 SVGIG (reference sequence). V gave up 5 bases and J gave up 1 base, with 11 bases separating them. In DNA, the CDR3 is TGTGCCTGGGGACGGCAGGGGAACACTGAAGCTTTCTTT. Translated, it gives CAWGRQGNTEAFF.

This chain uses TRBV5-1 with TRBJ2-7; 11 nucleotides align to TRBD1. Looked up from germline, CDR1 is SGHRS and CDR2 is YFSETQ. Trimming removed 4 bases from V and 6 bases from J; junction bases left unmatched: 6. The CDR3 is made up of 14 amino acids. DNA for the CDR3: TGCGCCAGCAGCGGGGAGGGGACAGGGGGCGAGCAGTACTTC. Protein product: CASSGEGTGGEQYF.

The gene calls are TRBV18 and TRBJ2-6; 9 bases are shared with TRBD2. Germline V lookup: CDR1 KGHSH, CDR2 LQKENI. The junction had 2 bases not matched to a gene; V was cut back by 1 base and J by 1 base. The CDR3 is 17 residues long. CDR3 residues: CASSPLAGVSGANVLTF. CDR3 nucleotide sequence: TGTGCCAGCTCACCACTAGCGGGAGTATCTGGGGCCAACGTCCTGACTTTC.

The CDR3 DNA reads TGTGCCAGCAGCTTAGTCTTTTCAGATACGCAGTATTTT. Translated: CASSLVFSDTQYF. The chain links TRBV11-2 to TRBJ2-3; D is undetermined. CDR3 length equals 13 residues. Germline CDR1 and CDR2: SGHAT and FQNNGV. Trimming left V 1 base short and J 4 bases short, with 6 bases between. Filled out from reference TRBV11-2 and TRBJ2-3, the complete variable domain reads EAGVAQSPRYKIIEKRQSVAFWCNPISGHATLYWYQQILGQGPKLLIQFQNNGVVDDSQLPKDRFSAERLKGVDSTLKIQPAKLEDSAVYLCASSLVFSDTQYFGPGTRLTVL.

This sequence joins TRBV5-1 and TRBJ1-5, with 9 nucleotides matching TRBD1. Trimming cost V 0 bases and J 2 bases; bases outside gene matches: 3. There are 16 residues in the CDR3. Germline lookup yields CDR1 SGHRS and CDR2 YFSETQ. The CDR3 reads CASSLGDRVGNQPQHF. The DNA of the CDR3 is TGCGCCAGCAGCTTGGGGGACAGGGTGGGCAATCAGCCCCAGCATTTT.

The rearrangement uses TRBV9 and TRBJ1-3, with D possibly being TRBD1 (6 bases). Per germline, CDR1 SGDLS and CDR2 YYNGEE. The CDR3 sequence is 16 residues long. With 1 base removed from V and 0 bases from J, the gap between germline ends came to 11 bases. The CDR3 region has the DNA TGTGCCAGCAGCGTAAACGGACAGAACTCTGGAAACACCATATATTTT. Residues: CASSVNGQNSGNTIYF.

The genes are TRBV5-1 and TRBJ2-1; D is undetermined. The ends were cut back, 0 bases at V and 10 bases at J, with 11 bases in the middle. Per the germline V gene, CDR1 is SGHRS and CDR2 is YFSETQ. The CDR3 is 13 residues long. The CDR3 nucleotides read TGCGCCAGCAGCTTGGCTCTGGCGAGGGAGCAGTTCTTC. Translating it yields CASSLALAREQFF.